Below, one T cell receptor (beta chain) is given with its context. Its specificity is unknown. Trimming stripped 5 bases from V and 4 bases from J, with 17 bases between. The CDR3 is made up of 15 amino acids. Germline CDR1 SGHVS, CDR2 FNYEAQ. TCRalpha and TCRbeta libraries used 5'RACE with constant-segment primers and UMIs. TCRdb passed the 5' RACE reads through MiXCR, listing each CDR3 protein once. There are about 180,000 distinct CDR3 sequences in the sample; 16% occur only once, and roughly 1.9% lies in the top ten. This sample was included in a study of T-cell memory formation after mild COVID-19. Study-wide points: The study found balanced CD4/CD8 in clones contracting day 15 to 85 and a CD4+ lean in later expanders. Researchers found some responding clones in pre-infection memory, a sign that cross-reactive memory joined.

Sequenced input: PBMCs or a T cell subset sorted from them (not recorded which). The J gene is TRBJ2-5, the V gene TRBV7-6; D is uncertain. The receptor comes from an adult woman who had mild COVID-19 (a few samples of this study predate the infection). Cell type and time point are not known. In DNA, the CDR3 is TGTGCCAGCAGCCTTGGACCGAAAGTGGGAGAGACCCAGTACTTC. It codes for CASSLGPKVGETQYF.